This is a list of T cell receptor beta chains from one sample in a study of T cells expressing NK-cell markers. TCRdb re-called the 5' RACE reads and shows each CDR3 protein once, DNA omitted. The listing contains about 440,000 distinct CDR3 sequences. Sequenced input: blood T cells: a sorted CD56 or NKG2C T cell subset, CD4+ or CD8+ T cells, or bulk PBMC T cells (not recorded which). The receptor source for this set is a woman aged 18-69 years in good health. Both conserved end residues are part of each CDR3.

v_call	j_call	cdr3_aa
TRBV12-3/TRBV12-4	TRBJ1-3	CASSRDGGDTIYF
TRBV3-1	TRBJ2-3	CASSLPTTSGSDTQYF
TRBV20-1	TRBJ1-5	CSAREAGLQPQHF
TRBV6-6	TRBJ1-1	CASSRSNTEAFF
TRBV5-1	TRBJ2-1	CASSSGREGLPYNEQFF
TRBV20-1	TRBJ2-3	CRGKSRSSGGDTQYF
TRBV4-3	TRBJ2-7	CASSQGQGASYEQYF
TRBV4-3	TRBJ1-1	CASRLDPQSGLAFF
TRBV7-3	TRBJ2-7	CASSLGPGSPYEQYF
TRBV15	TRBJ2-1	CATSKTGTSSNEQFF
TRBV2	TRBJ2-2	CARRGHSGTSGTGELFF
TRBV18	TRBJ1-1	CASSHGREKNTEAFF
TRBV4-3	TRBJ1-2	CASSRERQDGYGYTF
TRBV5-6	TRBJ2-2	CASSHDIPNTGELFF
TRBV20-1	TRBJ2-1	CSANVYRGDNEQFF
TRBV5-4	TRBJ1-1	CASSQTAVGGLNTEAFF
TRBV4-3	TRBJ1-2	CASSHASGGNYGYTF
TRBV6-6	TRBJ2-1	CASSYSSGLEFF
TRBV20-1	TRBJ1-5	CSARDLGVSHSNQPQHF
TRBV3-2	TRBJ2-2	CASNSGRYAGELFF
TRBV6-2/TRBV6-3	TRBJ1-1	CASSYGSRMNTEAFF
TRBV29-1	TRBJ2-1	CSVVSHRSYNEQFF
TRBV9	TRBJ1-2	CASSVEVEARGYTF
TRBV5-1	TRBJ2-3	CASSLRDGSPSTDTQYF
TRBV7-9	TRBJ2-1	CASSLGQDNNEQFF
TRBV5-5	TRBJ2-7	CASSLAPATGEQYF
TRBV29-1	TRBJ2-1	CSVGGLDDEQFF
TRBV10-3	TRBJ2-3	CAINRGDGTDTQYF
TRBV13	TRBJ1-1	CASSVQPGQNTEAFF
TRBV21-1	TRBJ2-1	CASRCSNNEQFF
TRBV7-3	TRBJ2-3	CASRASGPTDTQYF
TRBV24-1	TRBJ2-5	CATRNQETQYF
TRBV20-1	TRBJ2-3	CSARIAGEGNTQYF
TRBV12-3/TRBV12-4	TRBJ1-2	CASLKATGNYGYTF
TRBV27	TRBJ2-3	CASSPPTRGASTDTQYF